The 9 T cell receptor beta chains reported below all come from one sample, sequenced in a study of blood T cells in healthy people across ages. A second about 6 to 12 cycle PCR used barcoded and J-beta primers. A single record per CDR3 protein comes from TCRdb applying MiXCR to the 5' RACE reads. The sample records roughly 1.6 million distinct CDR3 sequences, about 31% being singletons. The specimen was blood. These receptors came from a woman aged 25-40 years in good health.

This sequence joins TRBV12-3 or TRBV12-4 and TRBJ2-2; unclear D gene. There are 13 residues in the CDR3. With 3 bases removed from V and 7 bases from J, the gap between germline ends came to 9 bases. The CDR3: CASSFEVGGELFF. The CDR3 DNA is TGTGCCAGCAGTTTTGAGGTGGGCGGGGAGCTGTTTTTT.

As to this clonotype: One end of the junction is discordant with germline, which a read error may explain. The chain employs TRBV4-1 and TRBJ2-5; no definite D call. Looked up from germline, CDR1 is MGHRA and CDR2 is YSYEKL. The CDR3 covers 13 residues. The CDR3 protein is CTSSLGVRETQYF. Here the CDR3 DNA reads TGCACCAGCAGCCTAGGCGTTCGGGAGACCCAGTACTTC.

The chain links TRBV6-1 to TRBJ1-2; D is perhaps TRBD1 (6 bases). Germline loops: CDR1 MNHNS, CDR2 SASEGT. The CDR3 consists of 13 residues. V lost 4 bases, J lost 7 bases, and 13 bases lay in between. Here the CDR3 DNA reads TGTGCCAGCAGTGCGTGGGGGGCGGGTGGCTACACCTTC. It codes for CASSAWGAGGYTF.

This clonotype has more than one count but fewer than ten. This chain joins TRBV7-9 and TRBJ2-7; the match to TRBD2 covers 7 bases. This CDR3 is 15 amino acids long. V lost 6 bases and J lost 0; bases outside the gene matches: 8. Germline CDR1 and CDR2: SEHNR and FQNEAQ (reference sequence). The DNA for the CDR3 is TGTGCCAGCAGTTCCCGGGAGGCGAGCTCCTACGAGCAGTACTTC. Amino acids: CASSSREASSYEQYF.

This clonotype was seen many times. The chain is built from TRBV6-1 and TRBJ2-7, with TRBD2 identical over 8 bases. This CDR3 is built from 14 residues. V gave up 4 bases and J gave up 1 base; unmatched junction bases: 3. Germline lookup yields CDR1 MNHNS and CDR2 SASEGT. CDR3 bases: TGTGCCAGCAGTGTAGCGGGGAATTCCTACGAGCAGTACTTC. Protein sequence: CASSVAGNSYEQYF.

This clonotype was detected only once. One end of the junction does not line up with germline, which may come from a read error. DNA of the CDR3: TGTGCCGGCAGTTCTAAAGGACAGGGGTTGAGCACCTTC. This encodes CAGSSKGQGLSTF. The gene calls are TRBV12-3 or TRBV12-4 and TRBJ1-2; 9 positions match TRBD1. The CDR3 runs to 13 residues.

The rearrangement uses TRBV5-1 and TRBJ1-1, with D maybe TRBD1 (6 bases). The germline V and J ends were trimmed by 6 bases and 1 base, with 13 bases remaining between them. This CDR3 contains 14 residues. The germline CDR1 and CDR2 sequences are SGHRS and YFSETQ. CDR3 amino acids: CASTRTETNTEAFF. The CDR3 region has the DNA TGCGCCAGCACCCGGACAGAGACGAACACTGAAGCTTTCTTT.

This sequence joins TRBV28 and TRBJ1-1; D not certain. Germline CDR1 MDHEN, CDR2 SYDVKM. The CDR3 runs 15 residues. V dropped 5 bases and J dropped 4 bases, with 17 bases sitting between them. The chain's CDR3 is CASSPRLGWGTEAFF. The CDR3 nucleotides read TGTGCCAGCAGTCCCCGCCTAGGTTGGGGCACTGAAGCTTTCTTT.

This clonotype was recorded a few times. The chain recombines TRBV27 with TRBJ2-7; 9 bases align to TRBD2. CDR3 size: 16 residues. With 8 bases clipped from V and 0 bases from J, the junction kept 11 bases outside the gene matches. Looked up from germline, CDR1 is MNHEY and CDR2 is SMNVEV (reference sequence). The CDR3 DNA is TGTGCCAGCGCTCCAAGGACTAGCGCGAGCTCCTACGAGCAGTACTTC. This gives the protein CASAPRTSASSYEQYF.